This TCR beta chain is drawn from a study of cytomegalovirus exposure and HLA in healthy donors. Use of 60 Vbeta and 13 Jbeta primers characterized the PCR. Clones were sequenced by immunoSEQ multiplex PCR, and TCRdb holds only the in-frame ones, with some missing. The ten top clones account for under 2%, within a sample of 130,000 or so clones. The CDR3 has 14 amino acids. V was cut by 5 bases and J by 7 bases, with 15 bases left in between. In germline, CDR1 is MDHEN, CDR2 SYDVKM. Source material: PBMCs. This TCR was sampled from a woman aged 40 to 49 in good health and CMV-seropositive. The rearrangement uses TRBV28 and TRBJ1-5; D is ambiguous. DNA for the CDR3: TGTGCCAGCAGTAGTCTGAGGGTTGGGCAGCCCCAGCATTTT. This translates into CASSSLRVGQPQHF.